Shown below are 32 T cell receptor beta chains from a single sample sequenced in a study of blood T cell repertoires in COVID-19. The protocol was immunoSEQ multiplex PCR, while the TCRdb copy is restricted to in-frame clones and leaves out a portion. The sample has fewer than 400,000 clones, 75% to 90% seen once. The sequenced sample consisted of PBMCs or T cells enriched from blood (not recorded which). Source of these receptors: a woman aged 30 to 39 who had been exposed to COVID-19.

This rearrangement joins TRBV30 to TRBJ1-1; D not resolved. Trimming took 1 base from V and 4 from J, leaving 10 bases between them. CDR3 size: 13 residues. Germline loops: CDR1 GTSNPN, CDR2 SVGIG (reference sequence). The CDR3 DNA is TGTGCCTGGAGTGACAGCCATAGCACTGAAGCTTTCTTT. The encoded protein is CAWSDSHSTEAFF.

The rearrangement uses TRBV18 and TRBJ2-3; 10 bases map to TRBD2. Germline V lookup: CDR1 KGHSH, CDR2 LQKENI. J lost 2 bases, V lost 3 bases, and 5 bases had no gene match. CDR3 length: 16 residues. CDR3 region: CASSPRTSGLTDTQYF. The CDR3, as DNA: TGTGCCAGCTCACCCAGGACTAGCGGACTCACAGATACGCAGTATTTT.

This sequence joins TRBV11-2 and TRBJ2-1; D might be TRBD2 (6 bases). The CDR3 is 15 residues long. Trimming left V 5 bases short and J 8 bases short, with 19 bases between. CDR1 is SGHAT, CDR2 FQNNGV, per germline. The CDR3: CASSLKRTPGDEQFF. The CDR3 nucleotides are TGTGCCAGCAGCCTTAAACGGACCCCGGGAGATGAGCAGTTCTTC.

Only a few counts were recorded for this clone. J is TRBJ1-5 and V is TRBV3-1 (or the pseudogene TRBV3-2), with D perhaps matching TRBD1 (6 bases). Trimming shortened V by 1 base and J by 1 base, and 8 bases separated the two germline ends. The CDR3 is 15 amino acids. Germline V gives CDR1 LGHDT, CDR2 YNNKEL (reference sequence). DNA for the CDR3: TGTGCCAGCAGCCAAGTACAGGGCAGCAATCAGCCCCAGCATTTT. It specifies CASSQVQGSNQPQHF.

V is TRBV9 and J is TRBJ1-3; a possible D gene is TRBD1 (6 bases). The CDR3 has 18 residues. CDR1 and CDR2 from the germline V gene are SGDLS and YYNGEE. V lost 4 bases and J lost 0, with 20 bases in between. Written as DNA, the CDR3 is TGTGCCAGCAGCCATCCGGGACACCATATAAACTCTGGAAACACCATATATTTT. Translation gives CASSHPGHHINSGNTIYF.

This clone was counted once. The chain joins TRBV6-5 to TRBJ2-1, with 11 bases identical to TRBD2. There are 14 residues in the CDR3. CDR1 is MNHEY, CDR2 SVGAGI, per germline. V shed 5 bases, J shed 10 bases, and the junction held 7 bases outside the gene matches. CDR3 nucleotides: TGTGCCAGCAGTCGCGCCCTAGCGGGAGGCGAGCAGTTCTTC. It yields the protein CASSRALAGGEQFF.

The chain combines TRBV7-3 with TRBJ2-1; D perhaps matches TRBD1 (6 bases). Germline values: CDR1 SGHTA, CDR2 FQGTGA. The CDR3 is 13 amino acids. Trimming cost V 4 bases and J 5 bases, with 9 bases left between them. In DNA form, the CDR3 reads TGTGCCAGCAGCTCCGGACAGAACAATGAGCAGTTCTTC. Translated, it gives CASSSGQNNEQFF.

This chain uses TRBV29-1 with TRBJ2-7; D is possibly TRBD1 (6 bases). Trimming took off 3 bases at V and 1 base at J, with 10 bases between the two ends. CDR1 and CDR2 from the germline V gene are SQVTM and ANQGSEA. The CDR3 consists of 13 residues. CDR3 region: CSVDRDTSYEQYF. CDR3 DNA: TGCAGCGTTGACCGGGACACATCCTACGAGCAGTACTTC.

The rearrangement joins TRBV24-1 to TRBJ2-1; 8 bases fit TRBD2. V lost 4 bases, J lost 1 base, and 2 bases stayed unmatched. The V gene's germline CDR1 is KGHDR and CDR2 SFDVKD. The CDR3 covers 15 residues. The CDR3 region has the DNA TGTGCCACCAGTGAGAGCGGGAGATCCTACAATGAGCAGTTCTTC. The encoded protein is CATSESGRSYNEQFF.

The V gene is TRBV7-2, the J gene TRBJ2-7; the D is unclear. The ends were cut back, 6 bases at V and 3 bases at J, with 18 bases in the middle. Germline-derived CDR1 and CDR2 are SGHTA and FQGNSA. This CDR3 is 15 amino acids long. The CDR3 nucleotides are TGTGCCAGCAGTTCCGAGGTCTGGATGATCTACGAGCAGTACTTC. Translating gives CASSSEVWMIYEQYF.

The chain combines TRBV6-2 or TRBV6-3 with TRBJ1-1; 10 nucleotides align to TRBD1. This CDR3 contains 15 residues. Germline V gene data show CDR1 as MNHEY and CDR2 as SVGEGT. J was trimmed by 7 bases and V by 2 bases; bases with no gene match: 7. The CDR3 loop is CASSYTLTGGNEAFF. In DNA form, the CDR3 reads TGTGCCAGCAGTTACACCTTGACAGGGGGCAATGAAGCTTTCTTT.

This clone appeared once. The CDR3, as DNA: TGTGCCAGCAGCTTAAATGTCGAGGGTACGCAGTATTTT. This codes for CASSLNVEGTQYF. This chain joins TRBV7-3 and TRBJ2-3; perhaps TRBD2 as D (5 bases). The CDR3 loop spans 13 amino acids. Trimming removed 1 base from V and 8 bases from J, with 10 bases in between. Germline assignment: CDR1 SGHTA and CDR2 FQGTGA. Full variable domain (missing parts from reference TRBV7-3 and TRBJ2-3): GAGVSQTPSNKVTEKGKYVELRCDPISGHTALYWYRQSLGQGPEFLIYFQGTGAADDSGLPNDRFFAVRPEGSVSTLKIQRTERGDSAVYLCASSLNVEGTQYFGPGTRLTVL.

This chain's CDR3 is CASSVEQVGTEAFF. The CDR3 bases are TGTGCCAGCAGCGTAGAGCAGGTAGGAACTGAAGCTTTCTTT. The chain couples TRBV9 to TRBJ1-1; D is ambiguous. CDR1 is SGDLS and CDR2 is YYNGEE in the germline V gene. This CDR3 region has 14 residues. V was trimmed by 0 bases and J by 5 bases, leaving 11 bases between them.

The chain links TRBV7-2 to TRBJ2-3; TRBD1 might be the D (5 bases). CDR3 length: 15 amino acids. V was clipped by 3 bases and J by 5 bases, with 15 bases between them. Germline V lookup: CDR1 SGHTA, CDR2 FQGNSA. CDR3 sequence reads: CASSFARQPKDTQYF. In nucleotides, the CDR3 is TGTGCCAGCAGCTTCGCTCGACAGCCGAAAGATACGCAGTATTTT.

CDR3 region: CASSMGGQGANYEQYF. CDR3 coding DNA: TGTGCCAGTAGTATGGGAGGACAGGGGGCCAACTACGAGCAGTACTTC. This chain uses TRBV19 with TRBJ2-7, with TRBD1 matching 11 bases. This CDR3 is 16 amino acids long. The J segment lost 3 bases and the V segment lost 3 bases, leaving 7 bases of the junction unmatched. CDR1 and CDR2 (germline): LNHDA, SQIVND (reference sequence).

This chain uses TRBV28 with TRBJ2-3, with D tentatively TRBD1 (5 bases). V lost 7 bases to trimming and J lost 2 bases, with 22 bases between them. CDR1 is MDHEN, CDR2 SYDVKM, per germline. The CDR3 totals 17 residues. CDR3 loop: CASTHTKAGIITDTQYF. The CDR3 nucleotides read TGTGCCAGCACCCATACGAAAGCAGGGATAATCACAGATACGCAGTATTTT.

Notes on this clone: Other DNA sequences in this specimen translate into the identical CDR3. The chain combines TRBV5-5 with TRBJ2-3; D is possibly TRBD2 (6 bases). Trimming cost V 4 bases and J 2 bases, with 11 bases left between them. Germline CDR1 SGHKS, CDR2 YYEKEE (reference sequence). This CDR3 comprises 14 residues. In nucleotides, the CDR3 is TGTGCCAGCAGCCCAGGGAGGTCCACAGATACGCAGTATTTT. Protein product: CASSPGRSTDTQYF. The whole variable domain, filled in from reference TRBV5-5 and TRBJ2-3, reads DAGVTQSPTHLIKTRGQQVTLRCSPISGHKSVSWYQQVLGQGPQFIFQYYEKEERGRGNFPDRFSARQFPNYSSELNVNALLLGDSALYLCASSPGRSTDTQYFGPGTRLTVL.

This clone appeared once. This chain links TRBV7-3 with TRBJ2-7, with TRBD1 as a possible D gene (5 bases). With 0 bases removed from V and 0 bases from J, the gap between germline ends came to 6 bases. This CDR3 region has 14 residues. CDR1 SGHTA and CDR2 FQGTGA come from the germline V gene. DNA of the CDR3: TGTGCCAGCAGCTTAACAGACAGCTCCTACGAGCAGTACTTC. Translation: CASSLTDSSYEQYF.

The chain is built from TRBV5-1 and TRBJ1-1, with D tentatively TRBD1 (5 bases). V lost 0 bases to trimming and J lost 6 bases, with 9 bases between them. Germline-derived CDR1 and CDR2 are SGHRS and YFSETQ. The CDR3 runs 13 residues. Here the CDR3 DNA reads TGCGCCAGCAGCTTGGATTGGGGGGCTGAAGCTTTCTTT. This translates into CASSLDWGAEAFF.

J is TRBJ1-4 and V is TRBV7-2, with TRBD1 as a possible D gene (5 bases). The CDR3 is 13 residues long. In germline, CDR1 is SGHTA, CDR2 FQGNSA. Trimming removed 4 bases at V and 3 bases at J, with 6 bases between. As DNA, the CDR3 is TGTGCCAGCAGCTGGGGGGCTAATGAAAAACTGTTTTTT. Its protein product is CASSWGANEKLFF.

The chain couples TRBV28 to TRBJ2-5; 9 positions agree with TRBD1. From germline, CDR1 is MDHEN and CDR2 SYDVKM. CDR3 size: 16 residues. Germline trimming cut 1 base from V and 5 bases from J; bases unmatched to any gene: 8. The CDR3 here is CASSLSGQGSGETQYF. The CDR3 DNA follows: TGTGCCAGCAGTTTATCCGGACAGGGGTCCGGGGAGACCCAGTACTTC.

The chain has TRBV11-2 and TRBJ2-1; D might be TRBD2 (5 bases). The germline gives CDR1 SGHAT, CDR2 FQNNGV. The CDR3 has 15 residues. The V end lost 1 base, the J end lost 5 bases, and 12 bases lay between the germline ends. The CDR3 here is CASSLVRGRNNEQFF. The CDR3 coding sequence is TGTGCCAGCAGCTTAGTACGTGGGAGAAACAATGAGCAGTTCTTC.

Only a few counts were recorded for this clone. The chain combines TRBV25-1 with TRBJ2-2; tentatively, D is TRBD1 (5 bases). The CDR3 loop spans 15 amino acids. The ends were cut back, 5 bases at V and 6 bases at J, with 16 bases in the middle. Germline CDR1 and CDR2: MGHDK and SYGVNS. CDR3 coding DNA: TGTGCCAGCAGTTCCCAGGGTAGGCGGTCCGGGGAGCTGTTTTTT. This gives the protein CASSSQGRRSGELFF.

The gene calls are TRBV7-9 and TRBJ1-1, with D possibly matching TRBD1 (6 bases). From germline, CDR1 is SEHNR and CDR2 FQNEAQ (reference sequence). The V and J ends lost 5 bases and 1 base respectively, with 20 bases between them. The CDR3 totals 17 residues. CDR3 bases: TGTGCCAGCAGCCGGGGCCAGGGGCCTCACCCGAACACTGAAGCTTTCTTT. As protein: CASSRGQGPHPNTEAFF.

The J gene is TRBJ2-7, the V gene TRBV18; 10 bases map to TRBD2. This CDR3 region has 16 residues. The V gene's germline CDR1 is KGHSH and CDR2 LQKENI. V lost 1 base and J lost 7; bases outside the gene matches: 10. In DNA form, the CDR3 reads TGTGCCAGCTCACCACGGTCAGCGGGAGGGCCTCGGGAGCAGTACTTC. As protein: CASSPRSAGGPREQYF.

The V and J genes are TRBV2 and TRBJ1-2, with 7 bases fitting TRBD1. The V segment lost 3 bases and the J segment 7 bases; nucleotides outside the gene matches: 5. Germline CDR1 SNHLY, CDR2 FYNNEI. The CDR3 sequence is 13 residues long. CDR3 in amino acids: CASSERQGSGYTF. The CDR3 DNA reads TGTGCCAGCAGTGAGAGACAGGGAAGTGGCTACACCTTC.

This chain links TRBV28 with TRBJ2-3; D not certain. V gave up 3 bases and J gave up 2 bases, with 18 bases separating them. The germline gives CDR1 MDHEN, CDR2 SYDVKM. The CDR3 runs to 17 residues. CDR3 DNA: TGTGCCAGCAGTTTTGCGGCCAGAGCCTTTTACACAGATACGCAGTATTTT. It yields the protein CASSFAARAFYTDTQYF.

The chain recombines TRBV7-4 with TRBJ2-4; a possible D gene is TRBD2 (6 bases). The CDR3 length is 15 residues. Deletions cut 5 bases from V and 6 bases from J, with 17 bases between. Germline CDR1 SGHVT, CDR2 SQSDAQ. The CDR3 is CASSLRGRERNIQYF. Here the CDR3 DNA reads TGTGCCAGCAGCCTGCGGGGTAGGGAGAGAAACATTCAGTACTTC.

J is TRBJ1-5 and V is TRBV6-1, with D unresolved. The V and J ends lost 1 base and 0 bases respectively, with 19 bases between them. Per germline, CDR1 MNHNS and CDR2 SASEGT. This CDR3 contains 19 residues. The CDR3 DNA sequence: TGTGCCAGCAGTGAAGACGGACGGAGGAACTATTATAGCAATCAGCCCCAGCATTTT. This gives the protein CASSEDGRRNYYSNQPQHF.

The gene calls are TRBV29-1 and TRBJ1-2, with D unresolved. Germline CDR1 and CDR2: SQVTM and ANQGSEA. The V gene lost 5 bases and the J gene lost 5 bases, with 18 bases spanning the gap. There are 14 residues in the CDR3. The CDR3 region is CSVLTVRYLYGYTF. CDR3 bases: TGCAGCGTTTTAACAGTCCGATACTTATATGGCTACACCTTC.

This chain links TRBV4-1 with TRBJ1-2, with 10 bases that match TRBD1. CDR3 size: 17 residues. The trim removed 0 bases at V and 3 bases at J, leaving 7 bases unmatched. Germline CDR1 is MGHRA and CDR2 is YSYEKL. The CDR3 nucleotides read TGCGCCAGCAGCCAAGATCTGGGACAGGGGTTACACTATGGCTACACCTTC. It translates to CASSQDLGQGLHYGYTF.

The chain recombines TRBV2 with TRBJ1-2; D not resolved. This CDR3 spans 13 amino acids. Trimming cost V 2 bases and J 10 bases, with 14 bases left between them. Germline V lookup: CDR1 SNHLY, CDR2 FYNNEI. In nucleotides, the CDR3 is TGTGCCAGCAGTGAATCGCCCTACACAGACTACACCTTC. Its translation: CASSESPYTDYTF.